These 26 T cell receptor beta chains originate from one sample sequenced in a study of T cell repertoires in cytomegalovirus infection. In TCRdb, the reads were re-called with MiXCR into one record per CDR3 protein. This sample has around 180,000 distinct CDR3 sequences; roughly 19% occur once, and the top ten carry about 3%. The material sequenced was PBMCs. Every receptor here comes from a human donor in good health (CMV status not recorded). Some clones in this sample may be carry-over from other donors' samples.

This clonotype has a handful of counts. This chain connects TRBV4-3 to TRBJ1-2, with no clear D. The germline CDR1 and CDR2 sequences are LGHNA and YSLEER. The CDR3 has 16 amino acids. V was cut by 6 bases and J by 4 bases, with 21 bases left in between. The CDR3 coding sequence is TGCGCCAGCAGTCAGGCCCTATGGGTAATCGGCTATGGCTACACCTTC. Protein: CASSQALWVIGYGYTF.

This chain's CDR3 is CSARDGTLKLNTEAFF. DNA of the CDR3: TGCAGTGCTAGAGATGGGACACTTAAATTGAACACTGAAGCTTTCTTT. The chain links TRBV20-1 to TRBJ1-1; tentatively, D is TRBD1 (6 bases). The CDR3 consists of 16 residues. Germline lookup yields CDR1 DFQATT and CDR2 SNEGSKA (reference sequence). Deletions cut 0 bases from V and 0 bases from J, with 14 bases between.

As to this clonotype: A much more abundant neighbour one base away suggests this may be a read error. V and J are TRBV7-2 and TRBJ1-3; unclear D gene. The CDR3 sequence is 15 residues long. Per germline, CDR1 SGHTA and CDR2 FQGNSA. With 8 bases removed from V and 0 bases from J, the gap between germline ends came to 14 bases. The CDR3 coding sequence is TGTGCCAGCTCGCTGGCCGGCTACTCTGGAAACACCATATATTTT. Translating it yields CASSLAGYSGNTIYF.

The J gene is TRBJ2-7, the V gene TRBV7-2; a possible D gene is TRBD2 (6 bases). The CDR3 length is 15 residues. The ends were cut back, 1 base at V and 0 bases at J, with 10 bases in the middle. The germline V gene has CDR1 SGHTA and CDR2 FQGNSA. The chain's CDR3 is CASSLVGRDSYEQYF. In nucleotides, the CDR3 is TGTGCCAGCAGCTTAGTGGGGCGGGACTCCTACGAGCAGTACTTC.

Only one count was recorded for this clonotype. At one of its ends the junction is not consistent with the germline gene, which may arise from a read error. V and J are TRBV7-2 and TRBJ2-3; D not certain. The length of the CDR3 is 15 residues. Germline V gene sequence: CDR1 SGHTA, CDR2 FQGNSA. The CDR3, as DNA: TGTGTCAGCAGCCCAGTGGGTTTCGGCACAGATACGCAGTATTTT. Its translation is CVSSPVGFGTDTQYF.

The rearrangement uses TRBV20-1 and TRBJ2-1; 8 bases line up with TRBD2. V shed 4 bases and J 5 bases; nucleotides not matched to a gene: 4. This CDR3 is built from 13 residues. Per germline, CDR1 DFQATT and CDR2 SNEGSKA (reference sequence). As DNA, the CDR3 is TGCAGTGCTACGGGACTAGTCAACAATGAGCAGTTCTTC. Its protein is CSATGLVNNEQFF.

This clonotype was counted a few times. The CDR3 loop is CSASWDIEAFF. The CDR3 DNA is TGCAGTGCTAGTTGGGACATTGAAGCTTTCTTT. The gene calls are TRBV20-1 and TRBJ1-1; D is perhaps TRBD1 (6 bases). V lost 3 bases and J 7 bases, leaving 9 bases between the germline ends. In germline, CDR1 is DFQATT, CDR2 SNEGSKA (reference sequence). The CDR3 contains 11 residues.

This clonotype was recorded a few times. The CDR3 DNA follows: TGTGCCAGCAGTTACTCGAGAGGCGCCAGCATTCAGTACTTC. This encodes CASSYSRGASIQYF. The genes are TRBV6-2 or TRBV6-3 and TRBJ2-4; D remains unclear. The CDR3 is 14 residues long. Germline V CDR1 and CDR2: MNHEY, SVGEGT. Trimming removed 0 bases at V and 9 bases at J, with 12 bases between.

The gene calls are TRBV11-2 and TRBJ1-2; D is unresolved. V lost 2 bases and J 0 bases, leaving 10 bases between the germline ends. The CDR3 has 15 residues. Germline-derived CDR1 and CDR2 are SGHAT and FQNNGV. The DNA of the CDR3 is TGTGCCAGCAGCTTATCCTCAGTAGCTAACTATGGCTACACCTTC. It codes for CASSLSSVANYGYTF.

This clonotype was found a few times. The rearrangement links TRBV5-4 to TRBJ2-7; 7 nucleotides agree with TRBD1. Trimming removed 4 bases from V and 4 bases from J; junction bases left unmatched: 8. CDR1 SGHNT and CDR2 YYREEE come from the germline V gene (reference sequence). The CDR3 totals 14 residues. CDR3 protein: CASSVPGQLYEQYF. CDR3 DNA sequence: TGTGCCAGCAGCGTCCCGGGACAGCTTTACGAGCAGTACTTC.

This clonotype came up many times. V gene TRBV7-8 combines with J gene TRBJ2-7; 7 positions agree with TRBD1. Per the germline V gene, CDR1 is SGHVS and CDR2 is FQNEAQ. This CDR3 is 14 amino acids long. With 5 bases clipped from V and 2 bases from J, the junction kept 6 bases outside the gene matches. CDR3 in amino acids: CASSPQGTAYEQYF. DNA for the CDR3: TGTGCCAGCAGCCCCCAAGGGACAGCCTACGAGCAGTACTTC.

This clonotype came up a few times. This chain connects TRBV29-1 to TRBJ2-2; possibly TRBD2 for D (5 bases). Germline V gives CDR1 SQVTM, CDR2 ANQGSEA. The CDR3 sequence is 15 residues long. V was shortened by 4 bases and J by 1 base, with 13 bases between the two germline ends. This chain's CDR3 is CSVVGGPLNTGELFF. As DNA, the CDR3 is TGCAGCGTTGTTGGAGGACCCCTGAACACCGGGGAGCTGTTTTTT.

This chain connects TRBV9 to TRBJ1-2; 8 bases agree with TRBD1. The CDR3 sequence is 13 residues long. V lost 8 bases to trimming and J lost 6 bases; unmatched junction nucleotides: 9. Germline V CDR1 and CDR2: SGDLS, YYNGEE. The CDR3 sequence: CASGQGGLHGYTF. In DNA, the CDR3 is TGTGCCAGTGGACAGGGAGGTCTCCATGGCTACACCTTC.

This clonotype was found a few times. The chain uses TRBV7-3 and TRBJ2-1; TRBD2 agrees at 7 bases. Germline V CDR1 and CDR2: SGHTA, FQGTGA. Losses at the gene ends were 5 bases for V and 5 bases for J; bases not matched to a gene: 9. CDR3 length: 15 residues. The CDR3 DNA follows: TGTGCCAGCAGCAAAAGCGGGATGCTTCACAATGAGCAGTTCTTC. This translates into CASSKSGMLHNEQFF.

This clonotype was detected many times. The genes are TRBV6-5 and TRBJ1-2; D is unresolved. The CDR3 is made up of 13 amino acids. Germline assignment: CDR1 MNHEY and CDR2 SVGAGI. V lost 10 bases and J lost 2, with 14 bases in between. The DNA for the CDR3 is TGTGCCATACGAAACGACAAAAACTATGGCTACACCTTC. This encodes CAIRNDKNYGYTF.

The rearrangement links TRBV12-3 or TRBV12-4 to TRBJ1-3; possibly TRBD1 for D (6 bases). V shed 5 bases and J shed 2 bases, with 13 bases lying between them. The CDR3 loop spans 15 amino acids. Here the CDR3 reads CASSTQGLPGNTIYF. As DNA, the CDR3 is TGTGCCAGCAGTACCCAGGGGTTGCCTGGAAACACCATATATTTT.

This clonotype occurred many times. CDR3: CASSLIPDRVYNEQFF. For the CDR3, the DNA is TGTGCCAGCAGCTTAATACCCGACAGGGTCTACAATGAGCAGTTCTTC. This chain uses TRBV11-1 with TRBJ2-1, with TRBD1 matching over 7 bases. Germline CDR1 is SGHAT and CDR2 is FQDESV (reference sequence). Losses at the gene ends were 2 bases for V and 3 bases for J; bases not matched to a gene: 7. CDR3 length: 16 residues.

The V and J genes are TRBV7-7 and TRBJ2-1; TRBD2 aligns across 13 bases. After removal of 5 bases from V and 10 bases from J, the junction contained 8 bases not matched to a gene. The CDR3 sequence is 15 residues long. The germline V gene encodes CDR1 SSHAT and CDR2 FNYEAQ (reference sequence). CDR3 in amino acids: CASSPTSGGAGEQFF. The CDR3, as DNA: TGTGCCAGCAGCCCTACTAGCGGGGGGGCCGGCGAGCAGTTCTTC.

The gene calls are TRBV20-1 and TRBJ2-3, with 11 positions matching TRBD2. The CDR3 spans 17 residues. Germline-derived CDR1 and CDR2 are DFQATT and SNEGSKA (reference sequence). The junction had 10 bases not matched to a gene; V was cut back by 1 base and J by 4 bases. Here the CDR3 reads CSARGDIAGGPPDTQYF. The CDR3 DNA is TGCAGTGCTAGAGGTGACATAGCGGGAGGGCCACCAGATACGCAGTATTTT.

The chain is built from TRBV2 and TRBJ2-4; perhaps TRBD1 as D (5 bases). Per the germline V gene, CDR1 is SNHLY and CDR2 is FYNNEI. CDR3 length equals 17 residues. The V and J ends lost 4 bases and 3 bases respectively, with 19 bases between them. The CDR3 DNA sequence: TGTGCCAGCAGTGCTCCGGCAGGGCGGATGGTCAAAAACATTCAGTACTTC. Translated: CASSAPAGRMVKNIQYF.

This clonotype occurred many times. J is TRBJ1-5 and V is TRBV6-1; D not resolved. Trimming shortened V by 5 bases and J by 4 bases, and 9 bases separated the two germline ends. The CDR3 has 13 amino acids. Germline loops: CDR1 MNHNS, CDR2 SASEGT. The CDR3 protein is CASSSIGNQPQHF. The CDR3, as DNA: TGTGCCAGCAGTTCGATAGGGAATCAGCCCCAGCATTTT.

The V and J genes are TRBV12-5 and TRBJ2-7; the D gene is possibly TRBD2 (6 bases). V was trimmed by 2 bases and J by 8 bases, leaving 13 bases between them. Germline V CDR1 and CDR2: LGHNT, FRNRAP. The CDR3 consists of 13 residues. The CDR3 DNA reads TGTGCTAGTGGTTTGACTAGGGACTTTCAGCAGTACTTC. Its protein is CASGLTRDFQQYF.

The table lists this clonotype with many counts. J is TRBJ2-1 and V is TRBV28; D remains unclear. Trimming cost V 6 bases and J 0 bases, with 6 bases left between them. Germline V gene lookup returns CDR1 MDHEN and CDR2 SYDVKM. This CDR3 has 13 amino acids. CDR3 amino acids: CASRGSSYNEQFF. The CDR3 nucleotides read TGTGCCAGCAGAGGTAGCTCCTACAATGAGCAGTTCTTC.

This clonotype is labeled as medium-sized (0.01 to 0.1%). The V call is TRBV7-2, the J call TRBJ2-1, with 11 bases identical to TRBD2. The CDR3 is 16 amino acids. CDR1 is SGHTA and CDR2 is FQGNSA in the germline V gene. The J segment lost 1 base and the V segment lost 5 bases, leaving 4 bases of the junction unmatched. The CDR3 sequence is CASSPWTSGSYNEQFF. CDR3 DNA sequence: TGTGCCAGCAGCCCCTGGACTAGCGGGTCCTACAATGAGCAGTTCTTC.

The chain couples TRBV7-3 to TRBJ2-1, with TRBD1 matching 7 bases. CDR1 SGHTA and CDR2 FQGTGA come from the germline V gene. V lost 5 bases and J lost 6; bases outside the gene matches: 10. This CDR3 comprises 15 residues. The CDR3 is CASSRDRVTVNEQFF. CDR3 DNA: TGTGCCAGCAGCCGAGACAGGGTTACGGTCAATGAGCAGTTCTTC.

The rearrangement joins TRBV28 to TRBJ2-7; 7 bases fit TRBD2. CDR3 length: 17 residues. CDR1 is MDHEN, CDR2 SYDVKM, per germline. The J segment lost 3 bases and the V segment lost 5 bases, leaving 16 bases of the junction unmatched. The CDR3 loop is CASSPPPQGRAVYEQYF. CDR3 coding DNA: TGTGCCAGCAGTCCCCCACCCCAAGGGAGGGCCGTCTACGAGCAGTACTTC. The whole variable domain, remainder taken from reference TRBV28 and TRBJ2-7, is DVKVTQSSRYLVKRTGEKVFLECVQDMDHENMFWYRQDPGLGLRLIYFSYDVKMKEKGDIPEGYSVSREKKERFSLILESASTNQTSMYLCASSPPPQGRAVYEQYFGPGTRLTVT.